This T cell receptor beta chain was recovered during a study of T-cell reconstitution after alpha-beta-depleted transplantation in children (dated by TCRdb to about 2016). Background on the whole study: The study quantitatively tracked T-cell immune reconstitution after TCRalphabeta/CD19-depleted allogeneic hematopoietic cell transplantation in children using TCR repertoire profiling.

V loses 5 bases at its end and J loses 4 bases; junction bases beyond the gene matches: 10. From a lookup of the germline V gene (reference sequence), CDR1 and CDR2 are SEHNR and FQNEAQ. The CDR3 measures 15 amino acids from cysteine to phenylalanine. The retained sequence is limited to the CDR3, 45 bases, with the frame set at the first base. Note on this clonotype: This clone's antigen is unknown. Within one base of it there is no much larger clone, and no base qualities were kept.

Libraries were built with PCR. This sample was sequenced with an Illumina HiSeq 2500. Molecular barcoding was employed in the preparation of TCR libraries, with unique molecular identifiers being used to normalize TCRbeta repertoire quantification. The public reads were reprocessed in TCRdb via fastp at Q25 and MiXCR, keeping in-frame beta chains. Rows are combined by CDR3 protein, so each entry shows the most common genes and DNA. The sample table holds about 500,000 distinct CDR3 sequences, of which over 25% were seen once. 2% to 3% of the sample comes from the top ten. The TCR originated in a human donor who donated a stem cell graft to a child with aplastic anemia. The sample in question was PBMCs from the stem cell graft donor, obtained from the stem cell graft. Here the chain combines TRBV7-9 and TRBJ2-7; 8 middle bases align to TRBD2. The DNA sequence is TGTGCCAGCAGCCCCGGCCCGGCTAGCGGGTACGAGCAGTACTTC. Its protein product is CASSPGPASGYEQYF.